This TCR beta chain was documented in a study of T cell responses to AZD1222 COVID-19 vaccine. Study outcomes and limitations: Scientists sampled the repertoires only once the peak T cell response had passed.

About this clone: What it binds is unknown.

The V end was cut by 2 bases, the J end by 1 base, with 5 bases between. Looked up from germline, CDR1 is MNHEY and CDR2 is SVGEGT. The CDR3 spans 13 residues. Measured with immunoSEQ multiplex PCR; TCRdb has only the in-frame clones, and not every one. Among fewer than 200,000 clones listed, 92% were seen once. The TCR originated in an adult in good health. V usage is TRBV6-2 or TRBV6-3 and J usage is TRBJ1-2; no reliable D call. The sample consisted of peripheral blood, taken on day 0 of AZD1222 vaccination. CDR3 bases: TGTGCCAGCAGTTACGGAGGTAACTATGGCTACACCTTC. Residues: CASSYGGNYGYTF.